The rows below give T cell receptor beta chains drawn from one sample of a study of CD8+ T cells in alopecia areata. Method: immunoSEQ multiplex PCR; TCRdb's copy keeps in-frame clones and lacks some. The repertoire includes about 270,000 clones, around three fifths of them detected once, and roughly 0.93% sits in the top ten. The sequenced sample was CD4+ T cells sorted from blood, obtained at roughly week 53, from a patient treated with tofacitinib. The receptors derive from a human donor with alopecia areata. Both conserved end residues are part of each CDR3. Each record gives: clone size, D gene, J gene, V gene, CDR3 DNA, CDR3 protein. D genes are given only for firm matches. Some rows mark clone size as missing; the rest say once, few, many or name a class of expanded clone.

clone_size: once
d_call: -
j_call: TRBJ2-6
v_call: TRBV29-1
cdr3_nt: TGCAGCGTTGTGGGGAGCGAGTCTGGGGCCAACGTCCTGACTTTC
cdr3_aa: CSVVGSESGANVLTF

clone_size: -
d_call: -
j_call: TRBJ1-6
v_call: TRBV6-5
cdr3_nt: TGTGCCAGCAGGAACAGGGTGGACTGGACACCCCTCCACTTT
cdr3_aa: CASRNRVDWTPLHF

clone_size: -
d_call: TRBD1
j_call: TRBJ1-5
v_call: TRBV30
cdr3_nt: TGTGCCTGGAGTGTCCGGGACAGATATCAGCCCCAGCATTTT
cdr3_aa: CAWSVRDRYQPQHF

clone_size: -
d_call: -
j_call: TRBJ2-3
v_call: TRBV9
cdr3_nt: TGTGCCAGCAAGAGCAACACAGATACGCAGTATTTT
cdr3_aa: CASKSNTDTQYF

clone_size: -
d_call: -
j_call: TRBJ2-1
v_call: TRBV27
cdr3_nt: TGTGCCAGCAGTTTACCGGGGCCCCGCCTTGAGCAGTTCTTC
cdr3_aa: CASSLPGPRLEQFF

clone_size: few
d_call: -
j_call: TRBJ1-2
v_call: TRBV5-1
cdr3_nt: TGCGCCAGCAGAGGGGTGTGGGACGGCTACACCTTC
cdr3_aa: CASRGVWDGYTF

clone_size: -
d_call: -
j_call: TRBJ2-3
v_call: TRBV7-6
cdr3_nt: TGTGCCAGCAGCTTAGCGGTCCCTAGCACAGATACGCAGTATTTT
cdr3_aa: CASSLAVPSTDTQYF

clone_size: -
d_call: -
j_call: TRBJ1-2
v_call: TRBV9
cdr3_nt: TGTGCCAGCAGCGTAGACGGCTCAAGCTACACCTTC
cdr3_aa: CASSVDGSSYTF

clone_size: -
d_call: TRBD1
j_call: TRBJ2-7
v_call: TRBV6-5
cdr3_nt: TGTGCCAGCAGTACGGGACAGGGGGGGAACGAGCAGTACTTC
cdr3_aa: CASSTGQGGNEQYF

clone_size: -
d_call: -
j_call: TRBJ1-2
v_call: TRBV15
cdr3_nt: TGTGCCACCAGCAGAGGAGGGGCCAAGATACTTGGCTACACCTTC
cdr3_aa: CATSRGGAKILGYTF

clone_size: -
d_call: -
j_call: TRBJ2-7
v_call: TRBV7-3
cdr3_nt: TGTGCCAGCAGCTTAACGAAGGCAGGGGGGCACGAGCAGTACTTC
cdr3_aa: CASSLTKAGGHEQYF

clone_size: -
d_call: TRBD1
j_call: TRBJ2-5
v_call: TRBV7-8
cdr3_nt: TGTGCCAGCAGACGAATGGGGACAGGGGGCGAGACCCAGTACTTC
cdr3_aa: CASRRMGTGGETQYF

clone_size: -
d_call: TRBD2
j_call: TRBJ2-3
v_call: TRBV9
cdr3_nt: TGTGCCAGCAGCGTAGCAGCGGGACGTAAGGATACGCAGTATTTT
cdr3_aa: CASSVAAGRKDTQYF

clone_size: -
d_call: -
j_call: TRBJ1-1
v_call: TRBV30
cdr3_nt: TGTGCCTGGAGTGTACGCAGGGTGACTGAAGCTTTCTTT
cdr3_aa: CAWSVRRVTEAFF

clone_size: -
d_call: TRBD1
j_call: TRBJ2-5
v_call: TRBV30
cdr3_nt: TGTGCCTCCAGACAGGGCGAGACCCAGTACTTC
cdr3_aa: CASRQGETQYF

clone_size: few
d_call: -
j_call: TRBJ2-5
v_call: TRBV7-8
cdr3_nt: TGTGCCAGCAGCTCGGGGGAGACCCAGTACTTC
cdr3_aa: CASSSGETQYF

clone_size: -
d_call: -
j_call: TRBJ2-5
v_call: TRBV5-1
cdr3_nt: TGCGCCAGCAGCCCAGGGTTTGGGACTCCGCGGAGGGAGACCCAGTACTTC
cdr3_aa: CASSPGFGTPRRETQYF

clone_size: -
d_call: -
j_call: TRBJ1-1
v_call: TRBV30
cdr3_nt: TGTGCCTGGGCGGGGGACACTGAAGCTTTCTTT
cdr3_aa: CAWAGDTEAFF

clone_size: once
d_call: -
j_call: TRBJ2-4
v_call: TRBV7-6
cdr3_nt: TGTGCCAGCAGCTTAAACCCAGGGGCCAACTCCAAAAACATTCAGTACTTC
cdr3_aa: CASSLNPGANSKNIQYF

clone_size: -
d_call: -
j_call: TRBJ2-7
v_call: TRBV30
cdr3_nt: TGTGCCTGGAACTCCAGGGTATCCGTGTCTGGCGAGCAGTACTTC
cdr3_aa: CAWNSRVSVSGEQYF

clone_size: few
d_call: -
j_call: TRBJ2-7
v_call: TRBV19
cdr3_nt: TGTGCCAGTAGCGGGGACCGCTCCTACGAGCAGTACTTC
cdr3_aa: CASSGDRSYEQYF

clone_size: -
d_call: -
j_call: TRBJ1-6
v_call: TRBV2
cdr3_nt: TGTGCCAGCAGTGGCTCCCTTAATTCACCCCTCCACTTT
cdr3_aa: CASSGSLNSPLHF

clone_size: -
d_call: -
j_call: TRBJ2-3
v_call: TRBV5-1
cdr3_nt: TGCGCCAGCAGCTTCCTGGGGAACACAGATACGCAGTATTTT
cdr3_aa: CASSFLGNTDTQYF

clone_size: few
d_call: TRBD1
j_call: TRBJ1-1
v_call: TRBV2
cdr3_nt: TGTGCCAGCAATCGACAGGGCACTGAAGCTTTCTTT
cdr3_aa: CASNRQGTEAFF

clone_size: -
d_call: -
j_call: TRBJ2-5
v_call: TRBV5-1
cdr3_nt: TGCGCCAGCAGCTCGGGAGCCGTCGAGGAGACCCAGTACTTC
cdr3_aa: CASSSGAVEETQYF

clone_size: once
d_call: TRBD1
j_call: TRBJ1-1
v_call: TRBV7-3
cdr3_nt: TGTGCCAGCAGCTCGACAGGGCTGGGCACTGAAGCTTTCTTT
cdr3_aa: CASSSTGLGTEAFF